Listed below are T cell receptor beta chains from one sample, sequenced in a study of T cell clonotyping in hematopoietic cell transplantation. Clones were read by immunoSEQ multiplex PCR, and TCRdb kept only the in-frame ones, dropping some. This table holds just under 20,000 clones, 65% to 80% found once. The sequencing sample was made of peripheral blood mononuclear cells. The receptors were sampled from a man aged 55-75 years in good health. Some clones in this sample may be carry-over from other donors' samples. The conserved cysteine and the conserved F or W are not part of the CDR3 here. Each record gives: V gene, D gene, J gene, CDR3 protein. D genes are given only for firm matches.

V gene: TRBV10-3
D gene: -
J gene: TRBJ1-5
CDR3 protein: AISGEVNQPQH

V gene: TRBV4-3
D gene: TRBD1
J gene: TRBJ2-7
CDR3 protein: ASSQSWQGAGEQY

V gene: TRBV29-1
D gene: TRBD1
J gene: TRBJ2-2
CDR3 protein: SVESGTGVGTGELF

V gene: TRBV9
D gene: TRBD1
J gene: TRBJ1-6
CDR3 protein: ASSPKGQGDNSPLH

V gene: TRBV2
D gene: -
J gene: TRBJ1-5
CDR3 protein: ASSVYEDQPQH

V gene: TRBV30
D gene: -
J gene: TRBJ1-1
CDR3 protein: AWSGDLSDTEAF

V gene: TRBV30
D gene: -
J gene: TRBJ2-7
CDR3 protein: AWRAPQGGYEQY

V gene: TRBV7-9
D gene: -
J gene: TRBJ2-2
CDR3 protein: ASSLAVGELF

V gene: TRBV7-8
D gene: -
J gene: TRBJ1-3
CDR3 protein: ASSLRTARDSGNTIY

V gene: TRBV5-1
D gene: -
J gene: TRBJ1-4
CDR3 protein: ASSWGPGTTNEKLF

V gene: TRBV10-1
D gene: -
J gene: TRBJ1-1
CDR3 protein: AREGPEAF

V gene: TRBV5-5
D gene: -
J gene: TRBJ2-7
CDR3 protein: ASSPQGYEQY

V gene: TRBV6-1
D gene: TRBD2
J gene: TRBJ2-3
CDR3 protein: ASNSGGAGTDTQY

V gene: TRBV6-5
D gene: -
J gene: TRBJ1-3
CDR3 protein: ASSYSGFGNTIY

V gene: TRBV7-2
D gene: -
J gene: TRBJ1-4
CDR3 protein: ASSLEQGTKKLF

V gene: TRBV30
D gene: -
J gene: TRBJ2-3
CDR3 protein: AWSVMVGDTQY

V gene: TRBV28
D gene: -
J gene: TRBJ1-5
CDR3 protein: ASSLVQGRQPQH

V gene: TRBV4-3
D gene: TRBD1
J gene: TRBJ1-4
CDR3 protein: ASSPGQGKVFPLSYREKLF

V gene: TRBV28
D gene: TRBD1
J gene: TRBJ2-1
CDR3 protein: ASRLGTGAYNEQF

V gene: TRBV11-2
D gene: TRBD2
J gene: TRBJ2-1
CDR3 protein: ASAPGLAGVHEQF

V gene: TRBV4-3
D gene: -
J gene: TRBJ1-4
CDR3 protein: ASSQGGQPNEKLF

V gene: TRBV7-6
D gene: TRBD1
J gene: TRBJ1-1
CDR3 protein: ASSLGQAMNTEAF

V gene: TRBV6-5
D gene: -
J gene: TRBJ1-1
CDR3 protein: ASSYQGRRNTEAF

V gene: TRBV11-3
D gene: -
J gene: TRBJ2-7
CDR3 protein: ASSLVGTIGEQY

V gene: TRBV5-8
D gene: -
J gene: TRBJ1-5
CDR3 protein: ASSLSPTESNQPQH

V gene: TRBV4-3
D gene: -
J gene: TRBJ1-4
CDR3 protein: ASSQDLAGGSSNEKLF

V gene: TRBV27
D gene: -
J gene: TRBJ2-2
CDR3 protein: ASSLQGGHTGELF

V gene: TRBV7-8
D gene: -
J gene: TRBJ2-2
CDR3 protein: ASSLVPYNTGELF

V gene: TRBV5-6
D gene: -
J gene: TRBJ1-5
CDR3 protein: ASSLDRDQPQH

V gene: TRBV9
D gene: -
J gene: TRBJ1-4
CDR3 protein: ASSVYGDGGEKLF

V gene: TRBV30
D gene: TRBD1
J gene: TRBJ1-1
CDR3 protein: AFKTGFGTEAF

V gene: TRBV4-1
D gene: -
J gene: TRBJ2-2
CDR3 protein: ASSQESLSGNTGELF

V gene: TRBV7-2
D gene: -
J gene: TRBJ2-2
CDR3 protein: ASSSAPTITGELF

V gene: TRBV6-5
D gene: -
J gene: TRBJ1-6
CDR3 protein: ASSYLISHSPLH

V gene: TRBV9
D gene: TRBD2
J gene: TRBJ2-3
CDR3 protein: ASSVGLAGGHSSTDTQY

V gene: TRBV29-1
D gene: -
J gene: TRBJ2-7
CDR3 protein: SVEVGGNYEQY

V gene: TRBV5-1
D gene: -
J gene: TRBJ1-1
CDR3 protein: ASSLVGVGDTEAF